This record looks at one TCR beta chain sequence and its context. Its antigen remains unknown. Per the germline V gene, CDR1 is LNHDA and CDR2 is SQIVND (reference sequence). Trimming removed 3 bases from V and 15 bases from J, with 15 bases in between. This CDR3 spans 12 amino acids. Repertoires were generated with immunoSEQ multiplex PCR, while TCRdb's copy carries only in-frame clones and drops some. The sample lists 100,000 to 150,000 clones, over 75% occurring once. The data derive from a study of cytotoxic CD8 clonotypes in ibrutinib-treated CLL. Study findings and constraints: Starting clonality was above that of age-matched healthy donors and tracked circulating CD8+ T-cell counts.

This TCR derives from a human donor with chronic lymphocytic leukemia. J is TRBJ1-5 and V is TRBV19; unclear D gene. This specimen consisted of PBMCs, obtained after 24 months of ibrutinib treatment. The CDR3 protein is CASSMSPGTLHF. CDR3 DNA sequence: TGTGCCAGTAGTATGTCTCCGGGTACGTTGCATTTT.